A single sample gave rise to the 19 T cell receptor beta chains below, sequenced in a study of cytomegalovirus exposure and HLA in healthy donors. The PCR had 60 Vbeta and 13 Jbeta primers. Generated by immunoSEQ multiplex PCR, the TCRdb table keeps only in-frame clones and is missing some. The data show some 200,000 clones, around 80% seen once. Sequenced: PBMCs. These receptors were taken from a woman in her forties or fifties in good health and CMV-seronegative.

A single count supports this clone. The chain couples TRBV6-1 to TRBJ2-7; TRBD2 matches at 9 bases. V lost 6 bases, J lost 6 bases, and 6 bases stayed unmatched. From germline, CDR1 is MNHNS and CDR2 SASEGT. The CDR3 runs 13 residues. For the CDR3, the DNA is TGTGCCAGCAGCGAGTGGCGGGGGGGCGAGCAGTACTTC. Encoded protein: CASSEWRGGEQYF.

This clone was observed a handful of times. The chain uses TRBV19 and TRBJ1-5; D not certain. V lost 4 bases and J 5 bases, leaving 6 bases between the germline ends. Germline CDR1 is LNHDA and CDR2 is SQIVND (reference sequence). The CDR3 is made up of 12 amino acids. The CDR3 loop is CASSTFDQPQHF. CDR3 nucleotides: TGTGCCAGTAGTACGTTCGATCAGCCCCAGCATTTT.

This clone was observed a few times. This chain joins TRBV28 and TRBJ1-4; the match to TRBD1 covers 10 bases. Germline assignment: CDR1 MDHEN and CDR2 SYDVKM. The CDR3 totals 15 residues. Losses at the gene ends were 4 bases for V and 6 bases for J; bases not matched to a gene: 5. The CDR3 sequence is CASSSGQGVHEKLFF. CDR3 bases: TGTGCCAGCAGTTCAGGACAGGGGGTGCATGAAAAACTGTTTTTT.

The rearrangement joins TRBV29-1 to TRBJ2-5; 8 nucleotides agree with TRBD1. Trimming took 6 bases from V and 4 from J; bases not matched to a gene: 10. The CDR3 covers 14 residues. The germline CDR1 and CDR2 sequences are SQVTM and ANQGSEA. The DNA of the CDR3 is TGCAGCGTGGCGACAGGGGCCCCCGTAGAGACCCAGTACTTC. Its translation: CSVATGAPVETQYF.

The V and J genes are TRBV19 and TRBJ2-7; D is unresolved. V was cut by 4 bases and J by 4 bases, with 11 bases left in between. The CDR3 extends over 13 amino acids. The germline V gene encodes CDR1 LNHDA and CDR2 SQIVND (reference sequence). CDR3 DNA: TGTGCCAGTAGTACCCGTATGAGTTACGAGCAGTACTTC. Translating gives CASSTRMSYEQYF.

This clone was seen only once. The V and J genes are TRBV4-1 and TRBJ1-4, with a weak D call TRBD1 (5 bases). The CDR3 has 16 amino acids. Looked up from germline, CDR1 is MGHRA and CDR2 is YSYEKL. The V gene lost 0 bases and the J gene lost 4 bases, with 12 bases spanning the gap. The CDR3 coding sequence is TGCGCCAGCAGCCAAGATTGGAGACAGTTTAATGAAAAACTGTTTTTT. It specifies CASSQDWRQFNEKLFF.

The V gene is TRBV2, the J gene TRBJ1-6; the D is unclear. The V gene lost 7 bases and the J gene lost 9 bases, with 19 bases spanning the gap. The V gene's germline CDR1 is SNHLY and CDR2 FYNNEI. The CDR3 is 15 residues long. For the CDR3, the DNA is TGTGCCAGCACCGAAGCAACTAGGTCGGGTTCACCCCTCCACTTT. It translates to CASTEATRSGSPLHF.

V and J are TRBV7-9 and TRBJ1-6; 8 nucleotides match TRBD1. Germline CDR1 SEHNR, CDR2 FQNEAQ (reference sequence). CDR3 length: 15 amino acids. J gave up 9 bases and V 0 bases, and 4 bases lay outside the gene matches. As DNA, the CDR3 is TGTGCCAGCAGCTTAGCGCGACAGGGGCCTTCACCCCTCCACTTT. Translated, it gives CASSLARQGPSPLHF.

The chain has TRBV19 and TRBJ1-1; D is undetermined. The CDR3 contains 13 residues. Germline lookup yields CDR1 LNHDA and CDR2 SQIVND (reference sequence). The V end was cut by 3 bases, the J end by 1 base, with 6 bases between. CDR3 loop: CASSIAANTEAFF. CDR3 sequence (DNA): TGTGCCAGTAGTATTGCGGCGAACACTGAAGCTTTCTTT.

This sequence joins TRBV4-2 and TRBJ2-2, with D possibly TRBD1 on 6 matching bases. Trimming removed 1 base at V and 3 bases at J, with 21 bases between. This CDR3 is 19 amino acids long. CDR1 is LGHNA, CDR2 YNFKEQ, per germline. CDR3 amino acids: CASSQVRIQGGKHTGELFF. The DNA for the CDR3 is TGTGCCAGCAGCCAAGTCAGGATACAGGGTGGGAAGCACACCGGGGAGCTGTTTTTT.

This chain connects TRBV7-9 to TRBJ1-4; D not resolved. The CDR3 totals 13 residues. From germline, CDR1 is SEHNR and CDR2 FQNEAQ (reference sequence). V was trimmed by 2 bases and J by 4 bases, leaving 5 bases between them. CDR3 residues: CASSLTVNEKLFF. As DNA, the CDR3 is TGTGCCAGCAGCTTAACGGTTAATGAAAAACTGTTTTTT.

The chain is built from TRBV6-1 and TRBJ2-1; 8 nucleotides agree with TRBD2. V lost 0 bases to trimming and J lost 8 bases; unmatched junction nucleotides: 9. This CDR3 spans 16 amino acids. CDR1 and CDR2 (germline): MNHNS, SASEGT. The CDR3 DNA reads as TGTGCCAGCAGTGAAGCGCAACTAGCGGCGAGAGATGAGCAGTTCTTC. It encodes CASSEAQLAARDEQFF.

This clone was recorded a few times. The V and J genes are TRBV12-5 and TRBJ2-2, with 10 bases aligning to TRBD1. The ends lost 4 bases at V and 5 bases at J; junction bases unmatched: 7. Germline V lookup: CDR1 LGHNT, CDR2 FRNRAP. The CDR3 length is 16 residues. CDR3 bases: TGTGCTAGTGGTTCGCCCGACAGGGGGCTGACCGGGGAGCTGTTTTTT. Amino acids: CASGSPDRGLTGELFF.

The rearrangement joins TRBV4-2 to TRBJ1-4, with D possibly being TRBD1 (5 bases). CDR3 length equals 15 residues. Germline-derived CDR1 and CDR2 are LGHNA and YNFKEQ. V dropped 2 bases and J dropped 7 bases, with 14 bases sitting between them. This CDR3 reads CASSQSSGGSEKLFF. In DNA form, the CDR3 reads TGTGCCAGCAGCCAATCATCGGGGGGATCTGAAAAACTGTTTTTT.

The J gene is TRBJ2-7, the V gene TRBV7-2, with D unresolved. Trimming took 5 bases from V and 0 from J, leaving 2 bases between them. The CDR3 extends over 11 amino acids. Germline V gene lookup returns CDR1 SGHTA and CDR2 FQGNSA. CDR3 coding DNA: TGTGCCAGCAGCCTCTCCTACGAGCAGTACTTC. This encodes CASSLSYEQYF.

This clone is a singleton in its sample. V and J are TRBV6-4 and TRBJ1-1; no definite D call. The CDR3 is made up of 13 amino acids. The V end was cut by 5 bases, the J end by 5 bases, with 12 bases between. CDR1 is MRHNA and CDR2 is SNTAGT in the germline V gene. The CDR3 DNA sequence: TGTGCCAGCAGTTTATTTCGGGGAACTGAAGCTTTCTTT. It specifies CASSLFRGTEAFF.

This clone was seen only a few times. V usage is TRBV15 and J usage is TRBJ2-5; no reliable D call. This CDR3 comprises 17 residues. Per the germline V gene, CDR1 is LNHNV and CDR2 is YYDKDF (reference sequence). V was cut by 0 bases and J by 2 bases, with 16 bases left in between. The chain's CDR3 is CATSRELALAPQETQYF. In nucleotides, the CDR3 is TGTGCCACCAGCAGAGAATTAGCCTTAGCCCCACAAGAGACCCAGTACTTC.

The chain uses TRBV25-1 and TRBJ2-1, with TRBD2 identical over 11 bases. There are 18 residues in the CDR3. Germline V gene sequence: CDR1 MGHDK, CDR2 SYGVNS. J was trimmed by 0 bases and V by 1 base; bases with no gene match: 5. In DNA form, the CDR3 reads TGTGCCAGCAGTGAATTAGCAACTAGCGGGAGCTCCTACAATGAGCAGTTCTTC. This encodes CASSELATSGSSYNEQFF.

V gene TRBV28 combines with J gene TRBJ2-7; D remains ambiguous. This CDR3 has 13 amino acids. The germline V gene encodes CDR1 MDHEN and CDR2 SYDVKM. V lost 2 bases to trimming and J lost 3 bases, with 8 bases between them. CDR3 in amino acids: CASSLPRSYEQYF. The CDR3 region has the DNA TGTGCCAGCAGTTTACCTCGGAGCTACGAGCAGTACTTC.